The rows below give T cell receptor beta chains drawn from one sample of a study of read filtering for tumor transcriptome and immune sequencing. TCRdb reprocessed the reads with MiXCR, giving one entry per CDR3 protein. This table has about 130,000 distinct CDR3 sequences, 10% to 15% appearing once. Source material: a population of CD138-negative cells sorted from bone marrow. These receptor sequences come from a donor over 35 with multiple myeloma. CDR3s include the opening cysteine and the closing phenylalanine or tryptophan. The order of the fields is J gene, V gene, clone size, D gene, CDR3 protein, CDR3 DNA. D genes are given only for firm matches. Only some rows state a clone size, as once, few, many or a class for expanded clones.

j_gene: TRBJ1-4; v_gene: TRBV12-3/TRBV12-4; abundance: many; d_gene: NA; CDR3aa: CASSYQRGGNEKLFF; CDR3nt: TGTGCCAGCAGCTATCAGCGAGGGGGTAATGAAAAACTGTTTTTT
j_gene: TRBJ1-5; v_gene: TRBV3-1; abundance: medium-sized; d_gene: NA; CDR3aa: CASSQDAAGQPQHF; CDR3nt: TGTGCCAGCAGCCAAGATGCTGCAGGCCAGCCCCAGCATTTT
j_gene: TRBJ2-4; v_gene: TRBV20-1; abundance: many; d_gene: TRBD1; CDR3aa: CSAGPGQGGYIQYF; CDR3nt: TGCAGTGCCGGTCCGGGACAGGGGGGGTACATTCAGTACTTC
j_gene: TRBJ2-3; v_gene: TRBV6-1; abundance: many; d_gene: TRBD1; CDR3aa: CASSDSGQGAGDTQYF; CDR3nt: TGTGCCAGCAGTGATTCGGGACAGGGGGCGGGGGATACGCAGTATTTT
j_gene: TRBJ2-3; v_gene: TRBV7-9; abundance: many; d_gene: NA; CDR3aa: CASSSTDSTDTQYF; CDR3nt: TGTGCCAGCAGCTCCACGGACAGCACAGATACGCAGTATTTT
j_gene: TRBJ1-1; v_gene: TRBV28; abundance: many; d_gene: NA; CDR3aa: CASTITAGEAFF; CDR3nt: TGTGCCAGCACCATTACAGCAGGTGAAGCTTTCTTT
j_gene: TRBJ1-5; v_gene: TRBV6-5; abundance: NA; d_gene: TRBD1; CDR3aa: CASSPRPGTGGGQPQHF; CDR3nt: TGTGCCAGCAGCCCGCGGCCCGGGACAGGGGGCGGTCAGCCCCAGCATTTT
j_gene: TRBJ2-2; v_gene: TRBV29-1; abundance: many; d_gene: NA; CDR3aa: CSVKRGTHTGELFF; CDR3nt: TGCAGCGTGAAGCGCGGGACCCACACCGGGGAGCTGTTTTTT
j_gene: TRBJ2-3; v_gene: TRBV5-4; abundance: few; d_gene: NA; CDR3aa: CASSSPRDGSTDTQYF; CDR3nt: TGTGCCAGCAGCTCCCCAAGGGACGGGAGCACAGATACGCAGTATTTT
j_gene: TRBJ2-3; v_gene: TRBV7-3; abundance: many; d_gene: NA; CDR3aa: CASSITEEDTQYF; CDR3nt: TGTGCCAGCAGCATCACAGAAGAAGATACGCAGTATTTT
j_gene: TRBJ2-2; v_gene: TRBV28; abundance: few; d_gene: NA; CDR3aa: CASISPLSGGELFF; CDR3nt: TGTGCCAGCATTTCCCCCCTTTCGGGCGGGGAGCTGTTTTTT
j_gene: TRBJ2-3; v_gene: TRBV12-3/TRBV12-4; abundance: NA; d_gene: TRBD2; CDR3aa: CASSLGRRGRAPDTQYF; CDR3nt: TGTGCCAGCAGTTTAGGTCGACGCGGGAGGGCGCCAGATACGCAGTATTTT
j_gene: TRBJ2-1; v_gene: TRBV6-2/TRBV6-3; abundance: many; d_gene: NA; CDR3aa: CASSTRLQGYNEQFF; CDR3nt: TGTGCCAGCAGTACCCGGTTACAGGGCTACAATGAGCAGTTCTTC
j_gene: TRBJ2-3; v_gene: TRBV5-6; abundance: many; d_gene: NA; CDR3aa: CASSFYSTLGIADTQYF; CDR3nt: TGTGCCAGCAGCTTTTATTCGACCTTGGGGATTGCAGATACGCAGTATTTT
j_gene: TRBJ2-3; v_gene: TRBV18; abundance: many; d_gene: NA; CDR3aa: CASSMTERDTQYF; CDR3nt: TGTGCCAGCTCAATGACGGAAAGAGATACGCAGTATTTT
j_gene: TRBJ2-5; v_gene: TRBV11-1; abundance: many; d_gene: TRBD2; CDR3aa: CASSSGGGFQETQYF; CDR3nt: TGTGCCAGCAGTTCCGGGGGGGGCTTCCAAGAGACCCAGTACTTC
j_gene: TRBJ1-6; v_gene: TRBV6-1; abundance: few; d_gene: NA; CDR3aa: CASSEEVSPLHF; CDR3nt: TGTGCCAGCAGTGAGGAGGTCTCACCCCTCCACTTT
j_gene: TRBJ2-3; v_gene: TRBV15; abundance: many; d_gene: NA; CDR3aa: CATSRDRSDTQYF; CDR3nt: TGTGCCACCAGCAGAGATCGCTCAGATACGCAGTATTTT
j_gene: TRBJ1-5; v_gene: TRBV30; abundance: many; d_gene: NA; CDR3aa: CAWSVGVQQPQHF; CDR3nt: TGTGCCTGGAGTGTGGGGGTTCAACAGCCCCAGCATTTT
j_gene: TRBJ2-1; v_gene: TRBV6-2/TRBV6-3; abundance: many; d_gene: TRBD2; CDR3aa: CASSYPPREVLEQFF; CDR3nt: TGTGCCAGCAGCTACCCCCCCCGGGAGGTTTTAGAGCAGTTCTTC
j_gene: TRBJ1-1; v_gene: TRBV7-9; abundance: NA; d_gene: NA; CDR3aa: CASSLAGWTEAFF; CDR3nt: TGTGCCAGCAGCTTAGCTGGTTGGACTGAAGCTTTCTTT
j_gene: TRBJ2-5; v_gene: TRBV6-6; abundance: many; d_gene: TRBD1; CDR3aa: CASSKDREVAKTQYF; CDR3nt: TGTGCCAGCAGTAAGGACAGGGAGGTTGCGAAGACCCAGTACTTC
j_gene: TRBJ2-7; v_gene: TRBV5-1; abundance: few; d_gene: TRBD1; CDR3aa: CASSLPGQGGEQYF; CDR3nt: TGCGCCAGCAGCTTACCGGGACAGGGCGGGGAGCAGTACTTC
j_gene: TRBJ2-1; v_gene: TRBV20-1; abundance: once; d_gene: NA; CDR3aa: CSAQDGYNEQFF; CDR3nt: TGCAGTGCTCAGGATGGGTACAATGAGCAGTTCTTC
j_gene: TRBJ2-5; v_gene: TRBV29-1; abundance: NA; d_gene: NA; CDR3aa: CSAQRVGETQYF; CDR3nt: TGCAGCGCCCAGAGGGTAGGGGAGACCCAGTACTTC
j_gene: TRBJ2-7; v_gene: TRBV30; abundance: many; d_gene: NA; CDR3aa: CAWSVSAGGEAGVSYEQYF; CDR3nt: TGTGCCTGGAGTGTATCGGCAGGGGGCGAGGCGGGAGTATCCTACGAGCAGTACTTC
j_gene: TRBJ2-1; v_gene: TRBV6-2/TRBV6-3; abundance: many; d_gene: NA; CDR3aa: CASSSTSYNEQFF; CDR3nt: TGTGCCAGCAGTTCGACCAGCTACAATGAGCAGTTCTTC
j_gene: TRBJ2-3; v_gene: TRBV11-2; abundance: NA; d_gene: NA; CDR3aa: CACSLEAGYTDTQYF; CDR3nt: TGTGCCTGCAGCTTGGAAGCGGGTTACACAGATACGCAGTATTTT
j_gene: TRBJ1-4; v_gene: TRBV10-2; abundance: NA; d_gene: NA; CDR3aa: CASGSGFDEKLFF; CDR3nt: TGCGCCAGCGGGTCTGGGTTTGATGAAAAACTGTTTTTT
j_gene: TRBJ1-2; v_gene: TRBV3-1; abundance: few; d_gene: NA; CDR3aa: CASSQGQGAGYTF; CDR3nt: TGTGCCAGCAGCCAAGGGCAGGGCGCTGGCTACACCTTC
j_gene: TRBJ2-1; v_gene: TRBV5-4; abundance: few; d_gene: NA; CDR3aa: CASSLGRGSADEQFF; CDR3nt: TGTGCCAGCAGCTTGGGCCGAGGGAGTGCGGATGAGCAGTTCTTC